This T cell receptor beta chain was captured in a study of T cell repertoires in cytomegalovirus infection (dated by TCRdb to the late 2010s). Background for the entire study: The peptide stimulations were aimed at well-studied HLA-B-restricted epitopes as well as recently identified HLA-C-restricted CMV epitopes, whose presentation resists viral immunomodulation. The HLA type of each donor mattered for the analysis, because public TCR beta signatures pointed to carriage of CMV infection along with the matching HLA type.

Clipping removes 2 bases from V and 9 bases from J, with 7 as the unmatched junction base count. Looking up the germline V gene yields CDR1 SGHTA and CDR2 FQGNSA. From its cysteine to its phenylalanine, the CDR3 spans 15 amino acids. Here the CDR3 DNA is all that survives: 45 bases in frame from base 1. What the work shows at the level of the full study, not this receptor alone: In both this cohort and an independent cohort of 300 to 450 donors, the cumulative frequency of public TCR beta family members distinguished carriers of CMV infection plus the relevant HLA type. In the ex vivo response, HLA-C-restricted CMV-specific TCR beta clonotypes were dominant, and in two of eight donors the single most frequent clonotype came from this HLA-C-restricted group.

Data came from an Illumina HiSeq 1500. TCRdb reprocessing: public reads trimmed at Q25 with fastp, clones called with MiXCR, in-frame beta chains kept. Rows merge per CDR3 protein into single entries with the most common DNA and genes. The sample yields 250,000 to 400,000 distinct CDR3 sequences; around a quarter were counted once. Clones ranked in the top ten supply roughly 13% of the sample. The treatment or condition label of this sample denotes: in vitro stimulation with specific CMV peptide epitopes to enrich CMV-specific T cells. The sample holds many counts of this clonotype. Its recognized antigen is unknown. Per-base qualities were not stored, and no clone one base away is much larger.

Here the chain combines TRBV7-2 and TRBJ1-3; TRBD1 lines up with 10 middle nucleotides. The sample here was cultured PBMCs, taken from culture after CMV antigen stimulation. The receptor comes from a human donor in good health (CMV status not recorded). Some clones in this sample may be carry-over from other donors' samples. The bases read TGTGCCAGCAGCTTAAGGGGACAGGGGACTGCCACCATATATTTT. Translated, it reads CASSLRGQGTATIYF.